These 27 T cell receptor beta chains share one sample of origin, sequenced in a study of T-cell memory formation after mild COVID-19. MiXCR, run by TCRdb on the 5' RACE reads, gives a single entry per CDR3 protein. The sample has more than 450,000 distinct CDR3 sequences, 15% to 20% seen once. What was sequenced was PBMCs or a T cell subset sorted from them (not recorded which). All receptors derive from an adult woman who had mild COVID-19 (a few samples of this study predate the infection). Cell type and time point are not known.

The CDR3 nucleotides are TGTGCCAGCAGCTCAGGGACTGTTACGGGAGAGACCCAGTACTTC. Translation gives CASSSGTVTGETQYF. This chain joins TRBV7-9 and TRBJ2-5; perhaps TRBD2 as D (6 bases). Germline loops: CDR1 SEHNR, CDR2 FQNEAQ (reference sequence). The ends were cut back, 4 bases at V and 4 bases at J, with 16 bases in the middle. The CDR3 runs to 15 residues.

The chain employs TRBV24-1 and TRBJ2-1; D is tentatively TRBD1 or TRBD2 (5 bases each). Germline V gene sequence: CDR1 KGHDR, CDR2 SFDVKD. Trimming cost V 8 bases and J 0 bases, with 13 bases left between them. CDR3 length: 15 amino acids. The CDR3 loop reads CATMGKGRSYNEQFF. CDR3 bases: TGTGCCACCATGGGTAAGGGACGCTCCTACAATGAGCAGTTCTTC.

The V gene is TRBV10-3, the J gene TRBJ1-6; D is perhaps TRBD1 (5 bases). The germline V and J ends were trimmed by 6 bases and 4 bases, with 10 bases remaining between them. The germline V gene has CDR1 ENHRY and CDR2 SYGVKD. The CDR3 runs 14 residues. Here the CDR3 reads CAISPAGYNSPLHF. The CDR3 DNA reads as TGTGCCATCAGCCCCGCAGGGTATAATTCACCCCTCCACTTT.

This clonotype has more than one count but fewer than ten. The chain carries TRBV3-1 and TRBJ2-1, with D maybe TRBD2 (6 bases). V dropped 0 bases and J dropped 5 bases, with 11 bases sitting between them. Germline V gene sequence: CDR1 LGHDT, CDR2 YNNKEL (reference sequence). There are 15 residues in the CDR3. CDR3 bases: TGTGCCAGCAGCCAAGATTGGACTAACCACAATGAGCAGTTCTTC. It encodes CASSQDWTNHNEQFF.

This clonotype was seen a handful of times. The genes are TRBV7-3 and TRBJ1-2, with D possibly being TRBD1 (5 bases). In germline, CDR1 is SGHTA, CDR2 FQGTGA. The CDR3 runs 15 residues. V gave up 2 bases and J gave up 4 bases, with 14 bases separating them. The CDR3, as DNA: TGTGCCAGCAGCTTAGATCCGGGACGGCCCTATGGCTACACCTTC. The encoded protein is CASSLDPGRPYGYTF. The full variable domain, in which reference TRBV7-3 and TRBJ1-2 provide the parts outside the CDR3, is GAGVSQTPSNKVTEKGKYVELRCDPISGHTALYWYRQSLGQGPEFLIYFQGTGAADDSGLPNDRFFAVRPEGSVSTLKIQRTERGDSAVYLCASSLDPGRPYGYTFGSGTRLTVV.

This clonotype was counted ten times or more. The germline gene is not matched at one end of the junction; a read error may be the cause. The chain is built from TRBV7-7 and TRBJ2-4; 7 bases align to TRBD1. The length of the CDR3 is 15 residues. Germline CDR1 is SSHAT and CDR2 is FNYEAQ (reference sequence). CDR3 in DNA: TGTGCTAGCAGCCCACTAGACAGGGATTTGAACATTCAGTACTTC. As protein: CASSPLDRDLNIQYF.

The chain uses TRBV9 and TRBJ2-7; D perhaps matches TRBD2 (6 bases). The V gene's germline CDR1 is SGDLS and CDR2 YYNGEE. Trimming shortened V by 2 bases and J by 5 bases, and 8 bases separated the two germline ends. The CDR3 has 12 residues. Here the CDR3 DNA reads TGTGCCAGCAGCGTGCGGGACCACGAGCAGTACTTC. This codes for CASSVRDHEQYF.

As to this clonotype: The final CDR3 position lacks the conserved phenylalanine or tryptophan, pointing to a likely read error. This rearrangement joins TRBV12-3 or TRBV12-4 to TRBJ1-3; D is uncertain. V lost 5 bases to trimming and J lost 6 bases, with 11 bases between them. The CDR3 sequence is 13 residues long. The CDR3 protein is CASSGRPPNTIYI. CDR3 coding DNA: TGTGCCAGCAGTGGGCGACCCCCAAACACCATATATATT.

V gene TRBV20-1 combines with J gene TRBJ1-4; no firm D call. Germline values: CDR1 DFQATT, CDR2 SNEGSKA (reference sequence). Trimming pared 4 bases from V and 0 bases from J, leaving 24 bases between. The CDR3 runs 19 residues. For the CDR3, the DNA is TGCAGTGCTATCTTCCCAGCGACGGCCATTAAAGCAACTAATGAAAAACTGTTTTTT. Amino acids: CSAIFPATAIKATNEKLFF.

This clonotype came up many times. The chain carries TRBV27 and TRBJ2-2; D unresolved. The CDR3 extends over 13 amino acids. The germline gives CDR1 MNHEY, CDR2 SMNVEV (reference sequence). Trimming shortened V by 3 bases and J by 7 bases, and 9 bases separated the two germline ends. CDR3 DNA: TGTGCCAGCAGTTTCCCAACCGGCGGGGAGCTGTTTTTT. Translating gives CASSFPTGGELFF.

V gene TRBV7-9 combines with J gene TRBJ2-7; 10 bases fit TRBD2. Per germline, CDR1 SEHNR and CDR2 FQNEAQ (reference sequence). The CDR3 extends over 22 amino acids. J gave up 5 bases and V 2 bases, and 27 bases lay outside the gene matches. Here the CDR3 reads CASSLPIDRFSVSGRAGHEQYF. In DNA form, the CDR3 reads TGTGCCAGCAGCTTACCGATTGACAGATTCTCTGTGAGCGGGAGGGCCGGTCACGAGCAGTACTTC.

The J gene is TRBJ2-7, the V gene TRBV20-1, with 9 bases matching TRBD2. The CDR3 is 14 amino acids. With 1 base clipped from V and 5 bases from J, the junction kept 6 bases outside the gene matches. The germline gives CDR1 DFQATT, CDR2 SNEGSKA (reference sequence). As DNA, the CDR3 is TGCAGTGCTAGAGTGAGCGGGAGGTCCAACGAGCAGTACTTC. As protein: CSARVSGRSNEQYF.

The table lists this clonotype with a few counts. V and J are TRBV6-2 or TRBV6-3 and TRBJ2-1; TRBD2 matches 7 bases. The J segment lost 7 bases and the V segment lost 2 bases, leaving 5 bases of the junction unmatched. Germline-derived CDR1 and CDR2 are MNHEY and SVGEGT. The CDR3 has 14 residues. DNA for the CDR3: TGTGCCAGCAGTTACCTGGGGGGGATGAATGAGCAGTTCTTC. Its protein is CASSYLGGMNEQFF.

The chain couples TRBV7-2 to TRBJ1-4, with 10 bases that match TRBD1. Germline V gene lookup returns CDR1 SGHTA and CDR2 FQGNSA. The V gene end was trimmed by 4 bases and the J gene end by 4 bases; junction bases not matched to a gene: 6. This CDR3 is 16 amino acids long. The CDR3 region has the DNA TGTGCCAGCAGCTGGACCGGGACAGGGGATAATGAAAAACTGTTTTTT. This codes for CASSWTGTGDNEKLFF.

This clonotype turned up a few times. The chain joins TRBV20-1 to TRBJ2-5, with TRBD2 identical over 9 bases. The germline V gene encodes CDR1 DFQATT and CDR2 SNEGSKA (reference sequence). The CDR3 is 12 amino acids. J was trimmed by 8 bases and V by 7 bases; bases with no gene match: 8. CDR3: CSGKEREVTQYF. The DNA of the CDR3 is TGCAGTGGGAAGGAGCGGGAGGTTACCCAGTACTTC.

V is TRBV14 and J is TRBJ2-5; no clear D. Germline CDR1 and CDR2: SGHDN and FVKESK. CDR3 length: 12 amino acids. With 0 bases removed from V and 7 bases from J, the gap between germline ends came to 6 bases. CDR3 DNA sequence: TGTGCCAGCAGCCAAGATCGGAGGACCCAGTACTTC. Amino acid sequence: CASSQDRRTQYF. Together with reference TRBV14 and TRBJ2-5, the CDR3 gives the full variable domain: EAGVTQFPSHSVIEKGQTVTLRCDPISGHDNLYWYRRVMGKEIKFLLHFVKESKQDESGMPNNRFLAERTGGTYSTLKVQPAELEDSGVYFCASSQDRRTQYFGPGTRLLVL.

The rearrangement joins TRBV4-2 to TRBJ2-1; D possibly corresponds to TRBD2 (5 bases). V was shortened by 0 bases and J by 7 bases, with 13 bases between the two germline ends. The V gene's germline CDR1 is LGHNA and CDR2 YNFKEQ. This CDR3 region has 15 residues. CDR3 sequence (DNA): TGTGCCAGCAGCCAAGAAGCCAGCAGCGGTAATGAGCAGTTCTTC. Protein product: CASSQEASSGNEQFF.

The rearrangement links TRBV5-6 to TRBJ2-1; TRBD2 matches at 10 bases. The CDR3 contains 15 residues. CDR1 and CDR2 from the germline V gene are SGHDT and YYEEEE. The V gene end was trimmed by 0 bases and the J gene end by 9 bases; junction bases not matched to a gene: 6. CDR3 sequence reads: CASSLEAGGPGEQFF. The CDR3 DNA reads TGTGCCAGCAGCTTGGAAGCGGGAGGGCCCGGTGAGCAGTTCTTC.

This chain connects TRBV16 to TRBJ1-2, with D hard to call. The CDR3 sequence is 12 residues long. CDR1 KGHSY and CDR2 FQNENV come from the germline V gene. Trimming removed 0 bases at V and 6 bases at J, with 5 bases between. The CDR3: CASSQSGNGYTF. The DNA for the CDR3 is TGTGCCAGCAGCCAATCTGGGAATGGCTACACCTTC.

This chain connects TRBV19 to TRBJ2-7, with D unclear. V lost 7 bases to trimming and J lost 6 bases, with 13 bases between them. From germline, CDR1 is LNHDA and CDR2 SQIVND (reference sequence). The CDR3 is 12 residues long. CDR3 in amino acids: CASKGLGSEQYF. The DNA of the CDR3 is TGTGCCAGTAAGGGATTGGGGTCCGAGCAGTACTTC.

The V call is TRBV7-2, the J call TRBJ2-7; perhaps TRBD2 as D (5 bases). The ends were cut back, 5 bases at V and 3 bases at J, with 11 bases in the middle. Germline lookup yields CDR1 SGHTA and CDR2 FQGNSA. The CDR3 loop spans 13 amino acids. The CDR3 loop reads CASSTQRGYEQYF. CDR3 sequence (DNA): TGTGCCAGCAGCACCCAACGGGGCTACGAGCAGTACTTC.

This clonotype has a count of ten or more. The chain links TRBV9 to TRBJ2-1, with a possible D match to TRBD2 (5 bases). The germline V and J ends were trimmed by 1 base and 8 bases, with 7 bases remaining between them. This CDR3 region has 12 residues. Germline lookup yields CDR1 SGDLS and CDR2 YYNGEE. CDR3 sequence reads: CASSVWGDEQFF. In DNA form, the CDR3 reads TGTGCCAGCAGCGTATGGGGAGATGAGCAGTTCTTC. The full variable domain, in which reference TRBV9 and TRBJ2-1 provide the parts outside the CDR3, is DSGVTQTPKHLITATGQRVTLRCSPRSGDLSVYWYQQSLDQGLQFLIQYYNGEERAKGNILERFSAQQFPDLHSELNLSSLELGDSALYFCASSVWGDEQFFGPGTRLTVL.

The table lists this clonotype with a few counts. The chain joins TRBV4-1 to TRBJ2-6; D ambiguous. Germline V lookup: CDR1 MGHRA, CDR2 YSYEKL. This CDR3 spans 15 amino acids. V dropped 1 base and J dropped 2 bases, with 6 bases sitting between them. CDR3 nucleotides: TGCGCCAGCAGCCAAGTTATACCTGGGGCCAACGTCCTGACTTTC. Amino acids: CASSQVIPGANVLTF.

This clonotype appeared a few times. This chain uses TRBV11-3 with TRBJ1-2; 9 positions match TRBD1. CDR1 is SGHNT and CDR2 is YENEEA in the germline V gene. CDR3 length equals 17 residues. J was trimmed by 5 bases and V by 3 bases; bases with no gene match: 13. The CDR3 protein is CASSLAGTGTRDYGYTF. The CDR3 nucleotides are TGTGCCAGCAGCTTGGCCGGGACAGGGACGCGAGATTATGGCTACACCTTC.

This clonotype was detected a few times. This chain connects TRBV12-3 or TRBV12-4 to TRBJ1-5, with D hard to call. With 5 bases removed from V and 2 bases from J, the gap between germline ends came to 16 bases. The CDR3 runs to 16 residues. CDR3 bases: TGTGCCAGCAGTCCATCCTGGCGAGGTGGCAATCAGCCCCAGCATTTT. This gives the protein CASSPSWRGGNQPQHF.

The chain combines TRBV25-1 with TRBJ2-4; no firm D call. V lost 2 bases, J lost 0 bases, and 8 bases lay in between. The germline V gene encodes CDR1 MGHDK and CDR2 SYGVNS. The CDR3 sequence is 15 residues long. The CDR3 loop is CASSESVEAKNIQYF. DNA of the CDR3: TGTGCCAGCAGTGAAAGCGTCGAAGCCAAAAACATTCAGTACTTC.

This clonotype was found a few times. This chain joins TRBV25-1 and TRBJ1-1; D unresolved. V was clipped by 4 bases and J by 5 bases, with 8 bases between them. Germline loops: CDR1 MGHDK, CDR2 SYGVNS. There are 12 residues in the CDR3. The CDR3: CASSATGTEAFF. DNA for the CDR3: TGTGCCAGCAGTGCAACGGGGACTGAAGCTTTCTTT.